The 26 T cell receptor beta chains listed next were all sequenced from one sample in a study of vaccination effects on CD4 cells after COVID-19. Before any sequencing was done, the ViraFEST assay used viral peptide pools to expand antigen-specific CD4+ T cells. Upon completion of roughly ten days in culture, CD4+ T cells were isolated. Confirmation by PCR established that the person had SARS-CoV-2 infection between March and December 2020. Two doses of BNT162b2 or mRNA-1273 vaccine were administered to participants. Their target antigens are unknown. Sequencing was performed with immunoSEQ multiplex PCR; in TCRdb, only in-frame clones are kept and a portion is missing. This table holds more than 13,000 clones, 76% found once. The sample was CD4+ T cells from PBMCs cultured with HCoV-NL63 spike peptides, taken after COVID-19 vaccination. Source of these receptors: a human donor who had a prior SARS-CoV-2 infection.

This clone was detected only a few times. The chain has TRBV6-6 and TRBJ2-3; 7 nucleotides align to TRBD2. Germline loops: CDR1 MNHNY, CDR2 SVGAGI (reference sequence). V lost 2 bases and J lost 6; bases outside the gene matches: 8. This CDR3 has 15 amino acids. This chain's CDR3 is CASSYPQGGSDTQYF. The CDR3 region has the DNA TGTGCCAGCAGTTACCCGCAGGGAGGGTCGGATACGCAGTATTTT.

The chain combines TRBV11-2 with TRBJ2-5; no reliable D call. CDR3 length equals 14 residues. V shed 1 base and J shed 0 bases, with 6 bases lying between them. The germline CDR1 and CDR2 sequences are SGHAT and FQNNGV. CDR3 coding DNA: TGTGCCAGCAGCTTAGGCCAGTACCAAGAGACCCAGTACTTC. Its translation is CASSLGQYQETQYF.

The J gene is TRBJ1-1, the V gene TRBV6-5, with D tentatively TRBD1 (6 bases). CDR3 length: 14 amino acids. Per germline, CDR1 MNHEY and CDR2 SVGAGI. Between the trimmed V and J ends, which lost 2 bases and 5 bases, there was a span of 12 bases. CDR3 in DNA: TGTGCCAGCAGTTACCAGGGGTGGCGGACTGAAGCTTTCTTT. The encoded protein is CASSYQGWRTEAFF.

V is TRBV10-3 and J is TRBJ1-1; possible D gene TRBD1, 6 bases. The V end lost 5 bases, the J end lost 4 bases, and 17 bases lay between the germline ends. The germline V gene encodes CDR1 ENHRY and CDR2 SYGVKD. The CDR3 is 15 residues long. The CDR3 reads CAISQGGDAPTEAFF. CDR3 coding DNA: TGTGCCATCAGTCAAGGGGGAGATGCTCCCACTGAAGCTTTCTTT.

This clone was observed a single time. V usage is TRBV9 and J usage is TRBJ2-5; 9 bases are a match to TRBD2. Germline lookup yields CDR1 SGDLS and CDR2 YYNGEE. V lost 3 bases to trimming and J lost 2 bases; unmatched junction nucleotides: 14. The CDR3 contains 18 residues. The DNA of the CDR3 is TGTGCCAGCAGCGCGTATAATCGTCCTAGCGGGATACAAGAGACCCAGTACTTC. Amino acid sequence: CASSAYNRPSGIQETQYF.

This chain links TRBV15 with TRBJ2-3; the match to TRBD2 covers 10 bases. This CDR3 comprises 15 residues. The junction had 4 bases not matched to a gene; V was cut back by 1 base and J by 6 bases. Germline V gene data show CDR1 as LNHNV and CDR2 as YYDKDF (reference sequence). The CDR3 loop is CATSRGGLAADTQYF. Written as DNA, the CDR3 is TGTGCCACCAGCAGAGGCGGACTAGCGGCTGATACGCAGTATTTT.

This chain joins TRBV7-9 and TRBJ2-7; D remains ambiguous. The CDR3 totals 11 residues. The V gene lost 4 bases and the J gene lost 4 bases, with 5 bases spanning the gap. CDR1 SEHNR and CDR2 FQNEAQ come from the germline V gene (reference sequence). The CDR3 reads CASSSAYEQYF. The CDR3 DNA reads TGTGCCAGCAGCTCGGCTTACGAGCAGTACTTC.

The chain is built from TRBV19 and TRBJ1-1; D not resolved. Between the trimmed V and J ends, which lost 5 bases and 1 base, there was a span of 17 bases. CDR1 and CDR2 from the germline V gene are LNHDA and SQIVND (reference sequence). There are 16 residues in the CDR3. The CDR3 DNA is TGTGCCAGTAGTCGTCGTAAGGGCAGAAAGAACACTGAAGCTTTCTTT. It specifies CASSRRKGRKNTEAFF. The variable domain in full, with the rest retrieved from reference TRBV19 and TRBJ1-1, is DGGITQSPKYLFRKEGQNVTLSCEQNLNHDAMYWYRQDPGQGLRLIYYSQIVNDFQKGDIAEGYSVSREKKESFPLTVTSAQKNPTAFYLCASSRRKGRKNTEAFFGQGTRLTVV.

The chain uses TRBV5-6 and TRBJ2-3, with D hard to call. The CDR3 extends over 14 amino acids. V lost 1 base and J lost 2, with 8 bases in between. Germline-derived CDR1 and CDR2 are SGHDT and YYEEEE. The CDR3 nucleotides read TGTGCCAGCAGCTTGACGCAGTACACAGATACGCAGTATTTT. As protein: CASSLTQYTDTQYF.

The chain joins TRBV6-2 or TRBV6-3 to TRBJ2-1; 10 bases line up with TRBD2. The CDR3 has 12 residues. The V gene end was trimmed by 6 bases and the J gene end by 16 bases; junction bases not matched to a gene: 9. From germline, CDR1 is MNHEY and CDR2 SVGEGT. The CDR3 nucleotides are TGTGCCAGCAGCCACGCTAGCGGGAGTTTCTTCTTC. Its translation: CASSHASGSFFF.

This sequence joins TRBV15 and TRBJ2-7; 11 nucleotides line up with TRBD1. CDR1 LNHNV and CDR2 YYDKDF come from the germline V gene (reference sequence). The CDR3 contains 22 residues. Unmatched junction bases numbered 19, after V lost 0 bases and J lost 0 bases. CDR3 DNA: TGTGCCACCAGCAGAGAGCCCGGGACAGGGGGTAGTGGTTCGGCCCCCTCCTACGAGCAGTACTTC. Translating it yields CATSREPGTGGSGSAPSYEQYF.

This chain uses TRBV6-5 with TRBJ1-5, with D hard to call. The length of the CDR3 is 13 residues. V shed 7 bases and J shed 3 bases, with 10 bases lying between them. The germline V gene has CDR1 MNHEY and CDR2 SVGAGI. The CDR3 region is CASNWGNNQPQHF. The CDR3 DNA is TGTGCCAGCAATTGGGGTAACAATCAGCCCCAGCATTTT.

V usage is TRBV18 and J usage is TRBJ1-1; 9 nucleotides agree with TRBD1. The germline gives CDR1 KGHSH, CDR2 LQKENI. This CDR3 is built from 14 residues. The junction had 6 bases not matched to a gene; V was cut back by 2 bases and J by 8 bases. The CDR3 reads CASSPFGTGQEAFF. The CDR3 DNA is TGTGCCAGCTCACCATTTGGGACAGGGCAAGAAGCTTTCTTT. Variable domain in full (rest from reference TRBV18 and TRBJ1-1): NAGVMQNPRHLVRRRGQEARLRCSPMKGHSHVYWYRQLPEEGLKFMVYLQKENIIDESGMPKERFSAEFPKEGPSILRIQQVVRGDSAAYFCASSPFGTGQEAFFGQGTRLTVV.

V and J are TRBV7-6 and TRBJ2-6; TRBD1 matches 9 bases. V shed 5 bases and J 0 bases; nucleotides not matched to a gene: 8. The CDR3 is 18 amino acids. Looked up from germline, CDR1 is SGHVS and CDR2 is FNYEAQ. CDR3 sequence: CASSPTGGASSGANVLTF. In nucleotides, the CDR3 is TGTGCCAGCAGCCCAACAGGGGGCGCTAGCTCTGGGGCCAACGTCCTGACTTTC.

CDR3 coding DNA: TGTGCCAGCAGCTTAAGGACTGGGGGGGCCGAACAGTACTTC. This codes for CASSLRTGGAEQYF. The V and J genes are TRBV7-2 and TRBJ2-7, with D perhaps matching TRBD2 (7 bases). This CDR3 is built from 14 residues. The V gene lost 2 bases and the J gene lost 10 bases, with 18 bases spanning the gap. Germline V lookup: CDR1 SGHTA, CDR2 FQGNSA.

V and J are TRBV2 and TRBJ1-6; D is possibly TRBD1 (6 bases). V was pared by 5 bases and J by 7 bases, with 18 bases between. The germline CDR1 and CDR2 sequences are SNHLY and FYNNEI. CDR3 size: 16 residues. In DNA form, the CDR3 reads TGTGCCAGCAGTCTACAGGGATGGGTCTCCAATTCACCCCTCCACTTT. Protein sequence: CASSLQGWVSNSPLHF.

This chain joins TRBV7-9 and TRBJ2-1, with a tentative D call TRBD2 (5 bases). The V gene's germline CDR1 is SEHNR and CDR2 FQNEAQ (reference sequence). The V end lost 5 bases, the J end lost 8 bases, and 25 bases lay between the germline ends. This CDR3 has 17 amino acids. In DNA, the CDR3 is TGTGCCAGCAGCCACCTTGAGGGAGCGGTGGACGGGGATGAGCAGTTCTTC. Amino acid sequence: CASSHLEGAVDGDEQFF.

The table lists this clone with a few counts. The chain employs TRBV7-3 and TRBJ2-2; TRBD2 aligns across 9 bases. Germline V gene sequence: CDR1 SGHTA, CDR2 FQGTGA. Trimming removed 2 bases from V and 2 bases from J; junction bases left unmatched: 3. The CDR3 extends over 16 amino acids. CDR3 sequence reads: CASSLLGLANTGELFF. DNA of the CDR3: TGTGCCAGCAGCTTATTGGGACTAGCTAACACCGGGGAGCTGTTTTTT.

The chain is built from TRBV19 and TRBJ1-1; D ambiguous. The CDR3 extends over 15 amino acids. Per the germline V gene, CDR1 is LNHDA and CDR2 is SQIVND (reference sequence). Deletions cut 6 bases from V and 5 bases from J, with 19 bases between. The CDR3 protein is CASSYSWRKVTEAFF. The CDR3 nucleotides read TGTGCCAGTAGCTATAGTTGGCGAAAGGTAACTGAAGCTTTCTTT.

This clone was observed a few times. V and J are TRBV5-1 and TRBJ1-1; unclear D gene. V shed 4 bases and J shed 2 bases, with 9 bases lying between them. The length of the CDR3 is 13 residues. The germline gives CDR1 SGHRS, CDR2 YFSETQ. The CDR3 loop reads CASSNAGNTEAFF. CDR3 coding DNA: TGCGCCAGCAGCAACGCGGGAAACACTGAAGCTTTCTTT. The full variable domain, in which reference TRBV5-1 and TRBJ1-1 provide the parts outside the CDR3, is KAGVTQTPRYLIKTRGQQVTLSCSPISGHRSVSWYQQTPGQGLQFLFEYFSETQRNKGNFPGRFSGRQFSNSRSEMNVSTLELGDSALYLCASSNAGNTEAFFGQGTRLTVV.

Concerning this clone: One end of the junction fails to match germline, which may point to a read error. The genes are TRBV7-7 and TRBJ2-3, with D unclear. Germline V CDR1 and CDR2: SSHAT, FNYEAQ (reference sequence). CDR3 length equals 13 residues. As DNA, the CDR3 is TGTGCTAGCAGCCAACTCGTGCAGGATACGCAGTATTTT. This sequence encodes CASSQLVQDTQYF.

Sample share makes this clone medium-sized (0.01 to 0.1%). The chain is built from TRBV7-9 and TRBJ2-3; TRBD1 agrees at 8 bases. CDR1 is SEHNR, CDR2 FQNEAQ, per germline (reference sequence). This CDR3 spans 14 amino acids. The trim removed 11 bases at V and 3 bases at J, leaving 10 bases unmatched. CDR3 nucleotide sequence: TGTGCCGGGGGAAACAGGGGGTGGACAGATACGCAGTATTTT. Its translation is CAGGNRGWTDTQYF.

V gene TRBV7-9 combines with J gene TRBJ2-3, with D perhaps TRBD1 (5 bases). In germline, CDR1 is SEHNR, CDR2 FQNEAQ (reference sequence). The CDR3 length is 12 residues. The DNA for the CDR3 is TGTGCTCGGGCGGAAGGGGCAGATACGCAGTATTTT. Translating it yields CARAEGADTQYF.

This clone showed up just a few times. The chain couples TRBV3-1 (or the pseudogene TRBV3-2) to TRBJ2-3, with TRBD2 as a possible D gene (6 bases). Germline values: CDR1 LGHDT, CDR2 YNNKEL (reference sequence). The CDR3 sequence is 14 residues long. V gave up 3 bases and J gave up 2 bases, with 9 bases separating them. CDR3 residues: CASSQEGITDTQYF. CDR3 nucleotide sequence: TGTGCCAGCAGCCAGGAGGGGATCACAGATACGCAGTATTTT.

V is TRBV15 and J is TRBJ2-7; weak D call: TRBD1 (7 bases). Per germline, CDR1 LNHNV and CDR2 YYDKDF (reference sequence). The CDR3 length is 14 residues. Trimming left V 5 bases short and J 0 bases short, with 11 bases between. Written as DNA, the CDR3 is TGTGCCACCAGCTGGGGGGACAGCTCCTACGAGCAGTACTTC. This sequence encodes CATSWGDSSYEQYF.

The rearrangement uses TRBV24-1 and TRBJ2-3, with D unresolved. Trimming removed 2 bases from V and 6 bases from J, with 23 bases in between. CDR3 size: 18 residues. Germline CDR1 and CDR2: KGHDR and SFDVKD. In DNA, the CDR3 is TGTGCCACCAGTGATTGGAAGGGAATGGCCCGCACTGTGGATACGCAGTATTTT. Encoded protein: CATSDWKGMARTVDTQYF.